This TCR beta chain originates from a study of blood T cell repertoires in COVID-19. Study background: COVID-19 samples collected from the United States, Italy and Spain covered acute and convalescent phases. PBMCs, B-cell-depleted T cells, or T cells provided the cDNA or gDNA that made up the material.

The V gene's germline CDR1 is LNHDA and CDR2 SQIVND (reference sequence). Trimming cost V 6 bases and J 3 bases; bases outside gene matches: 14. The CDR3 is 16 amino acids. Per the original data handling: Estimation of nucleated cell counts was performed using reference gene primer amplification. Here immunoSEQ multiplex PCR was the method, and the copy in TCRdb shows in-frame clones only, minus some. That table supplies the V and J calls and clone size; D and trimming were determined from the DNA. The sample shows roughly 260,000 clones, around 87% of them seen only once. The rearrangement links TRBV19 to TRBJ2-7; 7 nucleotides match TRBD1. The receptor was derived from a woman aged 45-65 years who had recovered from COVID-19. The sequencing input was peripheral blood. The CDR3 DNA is TGTGCCAGTAGAATCAACAACAGGGGATCGGGCTACGAGCAGTACTTC. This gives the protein CASRINNRGSGYEQYF.